What follows are 2 T cell receptor beta chains derived from one specimen sequenced in a study of T-cell memory formation after mild COVID-19. A single record per CDR3 protein comes from TCRdb applying MiXCR to the 5' RACE reads. The data contain about 560,000 distinct CDR3 sequences, 20% to 25% of them seen just once; the ten biggest clones take up around 7.7%. Sequences were obtained from PBMCs or a T cell subset sorted from them (not recorded which). The receptors derive from an adult woman who had mild COVID-19 (a few samples of this study predate the infection). Cell type and time point are not known.

The chain employs TRBV18 and TRBJ2-7, with 10 positions matching TRBD1. V was pared by 3 bases and J by 2 bases, with 4 bases of the junction left unmatched. Germline CDR1 reads KGHSH; CDR2 reads LQKENI. The CDR3 length is 15 residues. Here the CDR3 DNA reads TGTGCCAGCTCACCGGGGACAGGGGTTGCCTACGAGCAGTACTTC. Its translation is CASSPGTGVAYEQYF.

The V gene is TRBV7-3, the J gene TRBJ2-1; 7 bases are a match to TRBD1. The germline gives CDR1 SGHTA, CDR2 FQGTGA. This CDR3 is 15 amino acids long. With V trimmed by 5 bases and J by 3 bases, 7 bases remained unmatched. CDR3 coding DNA: TGTGCCAGCAGCCTACTAGGGGACAGCTACAATGAGCAGTTCTTC. Encoded protein: CASSLLGDSYNEQFF.